The present TCR beta chain was sequenced within a study of T cell repertoires in cytomegalovirus infection. Background on the study: Public TCR beta signature analysis indicated the presence of both CMV infection and matching HLA type. General study points: Dominating the ex vivo response were HLA-C-restricted CMV-specific TCR beta clonotypes. Public TCR beta family frequency separated CMV-and-HLA carriers, including in an independent cohort.

A single record per CDR3 protein comes from TCRdb applying MiXCR to the reads. The sample holds roughly 180,000 distinct CDR3 sequences; roughly 30% are singletons and the top ten take approximately 31%. V lost 3 bases, J lost 6 bases, and 6 bases stayed unmatched. The CDR3 is 15 residues long. From germline, CDR1 is SNHLY and CDR2 FYNNEI. Points on this clonotype: Its antigen is not identified.

The receptor was isolated from a human donor in good health (CMV status not recorded). Some clones in this sample may be carry-over from other donors' samples. V is TRBV2 and J is TRBJ2-2; 8 positions agree with TRBD2. The sample taken for sequencing was PBMCs. CDR3 amino acids: CASSDPGLVSGELFF. In nucleotides, the CDR3 is TGTGCCAGCAGTGACCCGGGACTAGTGTCCGGGGAGCTGTTTTTT. Using reference TRBV2 and TRBJ2-2 for the parts outside the CDR3, the full variable domain is EPEVTQTPSHQVTQMGQEVILRCVPISNHLYFYWYRQILGQKVEFLVSFYNNEISEKSEIFDDQFSVERPDGSNFTLKIRSTKLEDSAMYFCASSDPGLVSGELFFGEGSRLTVL.